The clone carrying this T cell receptor beta chain is a singleton in its sample. This CDR3 spans 15 amino acids. CDR1 KGHSH and CDR2 LQKENI come from the germline V gene. V lost 3 bases, J lost 8 bases, and 14 bases lay in between. The data are from a study of CD8 T cells in Susac syndrome. Random hexamers primed reverse transcription of 0.5 to 1 ug RNA. MiXCR was run by TCRdb on the immunoSEQ multiplex PCR reads, yielding one entry per CDR3 protein. This table has 150,000 to 200,000 distinct CDR3 sequences, around nine tenths appearing once. The chain combines TRBV18 with TRBJ1-6, with D possibly matching TRBD1 (5 bases). The clonotype originates from a human donor with Susac syndrome. Sequenced input: CD4+ T cells from PBMCs. The chain's CDR3 is CASSPGFQGDSPLHF. The CDR3 DNA sequence: TGTGCCAGCTCACCGGGGTTCCAGGGTGATTCACCCCTCCACTTT.